This T cell receptor (beta chain) was captured in a study of cytomegalovirus exposure and HLA in healthy donors. A note on this clone: Its cognate antigen is unknown.

CDR1 and CDR2 from the germline V gene are SNHLY and FYNNEI. The V gene lost 9 bases and the J gene lost 4 bases, with 25 bases spanning the gap. The CDR3 contains 16 residues. Overall study results and limits: The study labeled more than 150 TCR beta chains cytomegalovirus-associated. Equally common other TCR beta chains were less clonally expanded than HLA-associated ones, a later analysis found. When the data were analyzed later, several of the most significant clusters appeared to be linked to common viral pathogens.

The PCR employed 60 Vbeta primers together with 13 Jbeta primers. The assay was immunoSEQ multiplex PCR, and TCRdb's table has in-frame clones only and misses some. This sample has roughly 100,000 clones, with approximately 86% found just once. The sequence was collected from a man aged 18 to 29 in good health and CMV-seronegative. The rearrangement joins TRBV2 to TRBJ2-7, with D possibly matching TRBD1 (5 bases). Sequenced sample: PBMCs. The chain's CDR3 is CASAGRLDILSYEQYF. DNA for the CDR3: TGTGCCAGTGCAGGTCGCTTGGACATACTATCTTACGAGCAGTACTTC.